Presented here are 28 T cell receptor beta chains from one specimen sequenced in a study of shared T cell receptors in the human thymus. Profiling relied on immunoSEQ multiplex PCR, and the TCRdb table lists in-frame clones only, not all of them. In the table there are 600,000 to 900,000 clones, 70% to 90% of which are singletons. The sample also formed part of further work on human thymus T cells.

The source material was thymocytes. These receptors originate from a girl less than two years old with a congenital heart defect.

This sequence joins TRBV7-9 and TRBJ1-2; possibly TRBD1 for D (6 bases). CDR3 length equals 18 residues. Germline CDR1 is SEHNR and CDR2 is FQNEAQ (reference sequence). Trimming shortened V by 5 bases and J by 2 bases, and 24 bases separated the two germline ends. The CDR3 sequence: CASSPGGDTRFPNYGYTF. The CDR3 DNA reads TGTGCCAGCAGCCCTGGGGGGGACACGAGATTTCCAAACTATGGCTACACCTTC.

V is TRBV7-8 and J is TRBJ2-3; 7 bases map to TRBD2. The CDR3 runs 16 residues. Trimming took 0 bases from V and 1 from J; bases not matched to a gene: 4. Germline CDR1 reads SGHVS; CDR2 reads FQNEAQ. CDR3 sequence (DNA): TGTGCCAGCAGCTTAGCAAGAGCGGGGCGCACAGATACGCAGTATTTT. It codes for CASSLARAGRTDTQYF.

The V gene is TRBV7-2, the J gene TRBJ1-2, with D perhaps matching TRBD1 (5 bases). V was trimmed by 4 bases and J by 2 bases, leaving 23 bases between them. From germline, CDR1 is SGHTA and CDR2 FQGNSA. CDR3 length equals 18 residues. The CDR3 spells CASSSSVLLLKGNYGYTF. The CDR3 DNA is TGTGCCAGCAGCTCCAGCGTCCTTTTACTCAAGGGGAACTATGGCTACACCTTC.

This clone was observed once. V is TRBV25-1 and J is TRBJ2-1; maybe TRBD2 (6 bases). This CDR3 comprises 15 residues. The V and J ends lost 2 bases and 5 bases respectively, with 13 bases between them. Germline V gene lookup returns CDR1 MGHDK and CDR2 SYGVNS. DNA of the CDR3: TGTGCCAGCAGTGAACTTTGCGGGGTCGACAATGAGCAGTTCTTC. Its protein is CASSELCGVDNEQFF.

The chain combines TRBV11-2 with TRBJ1-3; D gene ambiguous. V lost 6 bases and J 0 bases, leaving 12 bases between the germline ends. Germline lookup yields CDR1 SGHAT and CDR2 FQNNGV. The CDR3 spans 15 residues. Here the CDR3 DNA reads TGTGCCAGCAGTAGGGAGAGAAGCTCTGGAAACACCATATATTTT. It specifies CASSRERSSGNTIYF.

This chain uses TRBV4-1 with TRBJ1-1, with 7 bases aligning to TRBD1. The CDR3 is 17 residues long. V was clipped by 1 base and J by 3 bases; unmatched bases: 11. Germline values: CDR1 MGHRA, CDR2 YSYEKL. CDR3 region: CASSQVIRDRADTEAFF. In DNA, the CDR3 is TGCGCCAGCAGCCAAGTAATTAGAGACAGGGCGGACACTGAAGCTTTCTTT.

This clone was detected once. The chain has TRBV28 and TRBJ1-5; possibly TRBD1 for D (6 bases). Germline V gene data show CDR1 as MDHEN and CDR2 as SYDVKM. The V gene lost 3 bases and the J gene lost 2 bases, with 11 bases spanning the gap. The CDR3 contains 15 residues. CDR3 sequence: CASSFAGDGNQPQHF. The CDR3 nucleotides read TGTGCCAGCAGTTTCGCAGGGGACGGCAATCAGCCCCAGCATTTT. The whole variable domain, filled in from reference TRBV28 and TRBJ1-5, reads DVKVTQSSRYLVKRTGEKVFLECVQDMDHENMFWYRQDPGLGLRLIYFSYDVKMKEKGDIPEGYSVSREKKERFSLILESASTNQTSMYLCASSFAGDGNQPQHFGDGTRLSIL.

This chain connects TRBV7-9 to TRBJ1-5; D gene ambiguous. V was cut by 5 bases and J by 9 bases, with 14 bases left in between. The CDR3 totals 13 residues. Germline V CDR1 and CDR2: SEHNR, FQNEAQ (reference sequence). The CDR3 here is CASSPSRSGPQHF. The DNA for the CDR3 is TGTGCCAGCAGCCCCTCCCGGAGTGGGCCCCAGCATTTT.

The chain combines TRBV6-1 with TRBJ1-5, with D perhaps matching TRBD1 (6 bases). This CDR3 region has 15 residues. V lost 3 bases to trimming and J lost 6 bases, with 15 bases between them. Germline lookup yields CDR1 MNHNS and CDR2 SASEGT. CDR3 in amino acids: CASSERGEGGQPQHF. Here the CDR3 DNA reads TGTGCCAGCAGTGAGAGGGGGGAGGGGGGTCAGCCCCAGCATTTT.

This sequence joins TRBV19 and TRBJ2-7; TRBD1 matches 7 bases. The germline CDR1 and CDR2 sequences are LNHDA and SQIVND (reference sequence). J gave up 0 bases and V 5 bases, and 22 bases lay outside the gene matches. CDR3 length equals 20 residues. This chain's CDR3 is CASSPKGGQYLKLGSYEQYF. The CDR3 DNA sequence: TGTGCCAGTAGTCCTAAAGGGGGACAGTACCTAAAACTCGGCTCCTACGAGCAGTACTTC. The whole variable domain, remainder taken from reference TRBV19 and TRBJ2-7, is DGGITQSPKYLFRKEGQNVTLSCEQNLNHDAMYWYRQDPGQGLRLIYYSQIVNDFQKGDIAEGYSVSREKKESFPLTVTSAQKNPTAFYLCASSPKGGQYLKLGSYEQYFGPGTRLTVT.

J is TRBJ1-2 and V is TRBV7-9, with D possibly being TRBD1 (5 bases). V was clipped by 3 bases and J by 8 bases, with 13 bases between them. Germline values: CDR1 SEHNR, CDR2 FQNEAQ (reference sequence). This CDR3 spans 13 amino acids. This chain's CDR3 is CASSFKGARGYTF. Here the CDR3 DNA reads TGTGCCAGCAGCTTTAAAGGGGCCCGCGGCTACACCTTC.

The V gene is TRBV19, the J gene TRBJ1-2, with D possibly matching TRBD1 (5 bases). Germline V lookup: CDR1 LNHDA, CDR2 SQIVND (reference sequence). V was shortened by 5 bases and J by 4 bases, with 14 bases between the two germline ends. The CDR3 is 14 amino acids. CDR3 in amino acids: CASSPKGTGYGYTF. CDR3 sequence (DNA): TGTGCCAGTAGTCCGAAGGGGACTGGCTATGGCTACACCTTC.

V is TRBV5-8 and J is TRBJ2-7; 8 nucleotides line up with TRBD1. The CDR3 extends over 16 amino acids. CDR1 and CDR2 from the germline V gene are SGHTS and YDEGEE. Unmatched junction bases numbered 5, after V lost 0 bases and J lost 0 bases. CDR3 sequence: CASSLVAGGDSYEQYF. The CDR3 nucleotides read TGTGCCAGCAGCTTGGTAGCAGGGGGCGACTCCTACGAGCAGTACTTC.

The CDR3 loop is CASGLSGLYGYTF. The CDR3, as DNA: TGTGCTAGTGGTTTGTCTGGCCTTTATGGCTACACCTTC. The chain uses TRBV12-5 and TRBJ1-2; D unclear. The CDR3 is 13 amino acids. Germline V CDR1 and CDR2: LGHNT, FRNRAP. V was shortened by 2 bases and J by 5 bases, with 9 bases between the two germline ends.

V is TRBV29-1 and J is TRBJ1-4; 8 nucleotides align to TRBD1. The germline V gene encodes CDR1 SQVTM and CDR2 ANQGSEA. The length of the CDR3 is 12 residues. With 5 bases clipped from V and 5 bases from J, the junction kept 1 base outside the gene matches. CDR3: CSVNRGNEKLFF. CDR3 nucleotide sequence: TGCAGCGTTAACAGGGGGAATGAAAAACTGTTTTTT.

This chain uses TRBV4-1 with TRBJ1-2; D unclear. The V end lost 3 bases, the J end lost 5 bases, and 25 bases lay between the germline ends. The CDR3 is made up of 18 amino acids. Looked up from germline, CDR1 is MGHRA and CDR2 is YSYEKL. The CDR3 protein is CASSHRDLGPQTPYGYTF. The CDR3 nucleotides are TGCGCCAGCAGCCACCGGGATCTCGGGCCACAGACCCCTTATGGCTACACCTTC.

J is TRBJ2-2 and V is TRBV18; D perhaps matches TRBD1 (5 bases). CDR3 size: 14 residues. The V gene's germline CDR1 is KGHSH and CDR2 LQKENI. The V gene lost 2 bases and the J gene lost 7 bases, with 11 bases spanning the gap. The CDR3 DNA reads as TGTGCCAGCTCACCATCTGGGGCTGGCGGGGAGCTGTTTTTT. This translates into CASSPSGAGGELFF.

The genes are TRBV30 and TRBJ1-2, with a weak D call TRBD1 (6 bases). The CDR3 sequence is 14 residues long. Trimming took off 5 bases at V and 8 bases at J, with 21 bases between the two ends. Germline V gives CDR1 GTSNPN, CDR2 SVGIG (reference sequence). The CDR3 spells CAWVPLRGAYGYTF. DNA of the CDR3: TGTGCCTGGGTCCCCCTACGGGGGGCGTACGGCTACACCTTC. Full variable domain (outside the CDR3, taken from reference TRBV30 and TRBJ1-2): SQTIHQWPATLVQPVGSPLSLECTVEGTSNPNLYWYRQAAGRGLQLLFYSVGIGQISSEVPQNLSASRPQDRQFILSSKKLLLSDSGFYLCAWVPLRGAYGYTFGSGTRLTVV.

The V and J genes are TRBV10-1 and TRBJ1-2, with unresolved D. The germline CDR1 and CDR2 sequences are WNHNN and SYGVQD (reference sequence). This CDR3 is 15 amino acids long. Trimming cost V 2 bases and J 4 bases, with 14 bases left between them. CDR3: CASSELRGDIYGYTF. In DNA, the CDR3 is TGCGCCAGCAGTGAGCTGCGGGGAGACATCTATGGCTACACCTTC.

The chain joins TRBV28 to TRBJ1-1; possibly TRBD1 for D (6 bases). In germline, CDR1 is MDHEN, CDR2 SYDVKM. The CDR3 is 16 amino acids. The V and J ends lost 2 bases and 1 base respectively, with 14 bases between them. In nucleotides, the CDR3 is TGTGCCAGCAGTTTAAGGACGGACAGAGGGAACACTGAAGCTTTCTTT. Translating gives CASSLRTDRGNTEAFF. The full variable domain, in which reference TRBV28 and TRBJ1-1 provide the parts outside the CDR3, is DVKVTQSSRYLVKRTGEKVFLECVQDMDHENMFWYRQDPGLGLRLIYFSYDVKMKEKGDIPEGYSVSREKKERFSLILESASTNQTSMYLCASSLRTDRGNTEAFFGQGTRLTVV.

This clone is a singleton in its sample. This rearrangement joins TRBV5-1 to TRBJ2-7; D is possibly TRBD1 (5 bases). V was shortened by 1 base and J by 2 bases, with 25 bases between the two germline ends. CDR1 SGHRS and CDR2 YFSETQ come from the germline V gene. The CDR3 extends over 19 amino acids. CDR3 in DNA: TGCGCCAGCAGCTTGACCCACCGTTACTTCCAGGGAATTCCCTACGAGCAGTACTTC. This translates into CASSLTHRYFQGIPYEQYF.

This chain joins TRBV5-6 and TRBJ1-1; D is unresolved. Germline CDR1 is SGHDT and CDR2 is YYEEEE. The ends were cut back, 5 bases at V and 6 bases at J, with 14 bases in the middle. There are 13 residues in the CDR3. CDR3 residues: CASSSTSGPEAFF. The CDR3 DNA is TGTGCCAGCAGTTCGACGAGCGGACCTGAAGCTTTCTTT.

This clone was observed a few times. The J gene is TRBJ1-6, the V gene TRBV5-1; 9 bases align to TRBD1. Germline assignment: CDR1 SGHRS and CDR2 YFSETQ. The length of the CDR3 is 18 residues. V dropped 0 bases and J dropped 8; count of bases not matched to a gene: 12. DNA for the CDR3: TGCGCCAGCAGCTTGGCCCAACTGAAACAGGGGGCTGATTCACCCCTCCACTTT. It encodes CASSLAQLKQGADSPLHF.

V gene TRBV14 combines with J gene TRBJ2-5; 9 bases are shared with TRBD2. The ends lost 0 bases at V and 2 bases at J; junction bases unmatched: 10. Per germline, CDR1 SGHDN and CDR2 FVKESK. This CDR3 contains 18 residues. As DNA, the CDR3 is TGTGCCAGCAGCCAAGATGAGCCGCTAGCGGGACCTCAAGAGACCCAGTACTTC. Translated, it gives CASSQDEPLAGPQETQYF.

The chain carries TRBV6-1 and TRBJ1-2, with 9 bases that match TRBD1. The J segment lost 7 bases and the V segment lost 6 bases, leaving 6 bases of the junction unmatched. Germline V gives CDR1 MNHNS, CDR2 SASEGT. The length of the CDR3 is 13 residues. The CDR3 sequence is CASSHRGQGGYTF. The DNA for the CDR3 is TGTGCCAGCAGCCACAGGGGGCAAGGTGGCTACACCTTC.

The chain has TRBV28 and TRBJ1-5; 9 nucleotides agree with TRBD1. CDR1 and CDR2 (germline): MDHEN, SYDVKM. The CDR3 extends over 16 amino acids. The ends lost 4 bases at V and 7 bases at J; junction bases unmatched: 11. CDR3 in DNA: TGTGCCAGCAGTTCTACCCCCGGGACAGGGCCGCAGCCCCAGCATTTT. It yields the protein CASSSTPGTGPQPQHF.

The V call is TRBV6-5, the J call TRBJ1-1; no clear D gene. The germline V and J ends were trimmed by 0 bases and 4 bases, with 6 bases remaining between them. CDR3 length equals 13 residues. The germline gives CDR1 MNHEY, CDR2 SVGAGI. The CDR3: CASSYSLGTEAFF. The CDR3 DNA follows: TGTGCCAGCAGTTACTCTCTCGGCACTGAAGCTTTCTTT.

This clone was counted between two and nine times. V and J are TRBV18 and TRBJ2-7, with a possible D match to TRBD2 (7 bases). Trimming cost V 2 bases and J 3 bases, with 14 bases left between them. CDR1 is KGHSH and CDR2 is LQKENI in the germline V gene. The CDR3 consists of 15 residues. The CDR3 loop reads CASSPGRGGGYEQYF. CDR3 coding DNA: TGTGCCAGCTCACCAGGGAGGGGAGGGGGCTACGAGCAGTACTTC.